Listed below are T cell receptor beta chains from one sample, sequenced in a study of cytomegalovirus exposure and HLA in healthy donors. Some clones are missing from TCRdb's copy, which holds only in-frame ones; the method was immunoSEQ multiplex PCR. The sample yields around 150,000 clones, roughly 80% seen once. Sequencing was carried out using PBMCs. The receptor source for this set is a woman aged 45-60 years in good health and CMV-seronegative. Both conserved end residues are part of each CDR3. The D gene is left open where the match is weak. A clone size is listed for some rows: how often the clone was seen (once, few, many), or a class if it is expanded.

clone_size	v_call	j_call	d_call	cdr3_nt	cdr3_aa
-	TRBV5-1	TRBJ2-7	-	TGCGCCAGCAGCAGACAGGGGACTATTAAGACTTACTCCTACGAGCAGTACTTC	CASSRQGTIKTYSYEQYF
-	TRBV11-2	TRBJ2-2	-	TGTGCCAGCAGCTTACTCGCCGGGGAGCTGTTTTTT	CASSLLAGELFF
-	TRBV28	TRBJ2-5	-	TGTGCCAGCAGTTTTGCGAGCGTCCAAGAGACCCAGTACTTC	CASSFASVQETQYF
few	TRBV18	TRBJ2-3	-	TGTGCCAGCTCACGGAGGGAAGATACGCAGTATTTT	CASSRREDTQYF
few	TRBV19	TRBJ1-2	TRBD1	TGTGCCAGTAGTATAGGCCGGCCGGGACAGGGGTCTGGCTACACCTTC	CASSIGRPGQGSGYTF
-	TRBV7-6	TRBJ2-7	-	TGTGCCAGCAGCTTAGGCGTCTCTGTCGAGCAGTACTTC	CASSLGVSVEQYF
-	TRBV7-6	TRBJ1-2	-	TGTGCCAGCAGCTTAGGGGCCTCGCCGGTTGTAAACTATGGCTACACCTTC	CASSLGASPVVNYGYTF
-	TRBV27	TRBJ2-7	TRBD1	TGTGCCAGCAGTACTTCTGACAGGGGTACCTACGAGCAGTACTTC	CASSTSDRGTYEQYF
-	TRBV10-3	TRBJ2-3	TRBD2	TGTGCCATCAGGGAGGTCCTAGCGGGGGGGCCCCAAGATACGCAGTATTTT	CAIREVLAGGPQDTQYF
-	TRBV5-4	TRBJ2-5	TRBD2	TGTGCCAGCAGCGGGGCCGGGACTAGCGGGGGGGCGTACTTC	CASSGAGTSGGAYF
-	TRBV28	TRBJ1-4	-	TGTGCCAGCAGTTGGACACATGAAAAACTGTTTTTT	CASSWTHEKLFF
once	TRBV6-1	TRBJ2-3	-	TGTGCCAGCAGTGACTACACAGATACGCAGTATTTT	CASSDYTDTQYF
-	TRBV10-3	TRBJ2-1	TRBD2	TGTGCCACCCGGACTAGCGGAAATTCCTACAATGAGCAGTTCTTC	CATRTSGNSYNEQFF
-	TRBV7-2	TRBJ1-5	TRBD1	TGTGCCAGCAGCCGGGACAGCCAAGTGACGGAGCCCCAGCATTTT	CASSRDSQVTEPQHF
-	TRBV28	TRBJ1-1	TRBD1	TGTGCCAGCTCACAACAGGGGCACACTGAAGCTTTCTTT	CASSQQGHTEAFF
once	TRBV7-9	TRBJ1-1	TRBD1	TGTGCCAGCAGCTTAATCAGGGGGCGGGTCACTGAAGCTTTCTTT	CASSLIRGRVTEAFF
once	TRBV7-3	TRBJ2-5	TRBD1	TGTGCCAGCAGTCAGACAGGGGGCGCGGGAAAGACCCAGTACTTC	CASSQTGGAGKTQYF
few	TRBV28	TRBJ1-2	TRBD1	TGTGCCACCGAGACAGGGGGTAGCTATGGCTACACCTTC	CATETGGSYGYTF
once	TRBV28	TRBJ2-5	TRBD2	TGTGCCAGCAGTTTTGTCGCTGCAGCGGGGGGGGAAGAGACCCAGTACTTC	CASSFVAAAGGEETQYF
-	TRBV9	TRBJ1-6	TRBD1	TGTGCCAGCAGCGATAGAGGGACAGTCAATTCACCCCTCCACTTT	CASSDRGTVNSPLHF
-	TRBV27	TRBJ2-1	TRBD2	TGTGCCACTCAGAGCGGGGAAGGATTGTTCGATGAGCAGTTCTTC	CATQSGEGLFDEQFF
-	TRBV19	TRBJ2-7	TRBD1	TGTGCCAGTAGACCGGGACAGGGAGGCGAGCAGTACTTC	CASRPGQGGEQYF
-	TRBV4-3	TRBJ2-1	-	TGCGCCAGCAGCCCCGGAGTGGTGCGGGGAAACAATGAGCAGTTCTTC	CASSPGVVRGNNEQFF
-	TRBV11-3	TRBJ2-1	-	TGTGCCAGCAGCTTAGACGCGAATGAGCAGTTCTTC	CASSLDANEQFF
-	TRBV7-2	TRBJ2-7	TRBD2	TGTGCCAGCAGCCCGGGACTAGCGGCCTACGAGCAGTACTTC	CASSPGLAAYEQYF
-	TRBV28	TRBJ2-7	-	TGTGCCAGCAACGCGGGGCCCCTTAACGAGCAGTACTTC	CASNAGPLNEQYF
once	TRBV6-6	TRBJ1-1	-	TGTGCCAGCAGTTACAGGGAGGCCACTGAAGCTTTCTTT	CASSYREATEAFF
-	TRBV19	TRBJ1-4	TRBD1	TGTGCCAGTCGGGACAGGGAGGAAGAAAAACTGTTTTTT	CASRDREEEKLFF
-	TRBV11-2	TRBJ1-1	-	TGTGCCAGCAGCTACCTAGGGGGGAACACTGAAGCTTTCTTT	CASSYLGGNTEAFF
once	TRBV5-1	TRBJ2-1	TRBD1	TGCGCCAGCAGCTTGGCCGCGGGACAGGGGATCGGGAGTGAGCAGTTCTTC	CASSLAAGQGIGSEQFF
-	TRBV4-2	TRBJ1-4	-	TGTGCCAGCAGCCAAGACCGGGGGGCGATAAATGAAAAACTGTTTTTT	CASSQDRGAINEKLFF
-	TRBV4-2	TRBJ2-5	-	TGTGCCAGCAGCCAAGCGGGGGAATCTGGAGAGACCCAGTACTTC	CASSQAGESGETQYF
-	TRBV4-1	TRBJ1-5	TRBD1	TGCGCCAGCAGCCAAGATCTGGGGGACAGCGGCAATCAGCCCCAGCATTTT	CASSQDLGDSGNQPQHF
-	TRBV5-4	TRBJ2-1	TRBD1	TGTGCCAGCAGCCCAGACAGGGGCTCCTACAATGAGCAGTTCTTC	CASSPDRGSYNEQFF
-	TRBV5-6	TRBJ2-1	TRBD1	TGTGCCAGCAGCCTCCCGGGACAGAGAAATGAGCAGTTCTTC	CASSLPGQRNEQFF
-	TRBV11-2	TRBJ1-1	TRBD1	TGTGCCAGCAGCGGCAGGGGGGAAGCTTTCTTT	CASSGRGEAFF
-	TRBV4-2	TRBJ1-4	TRBD1	TGTGCCAGCAGCCAAGGATACAGGGGCTCCCTTTATAGACTGTTTTTT	CASSQGYRGSLYRLFF
-	TRBV19	TRBJ2-5	TRBD1	TGTGCCAGTAGTGATCCGGGACAGGGACTACTTGGAGAGACCCAGTACTTC	CASSDPGQGLLGETQYF
-	TRBV11-2	TRBJ2-3	TRBD2	TGTGCCAGCAGCTTAGATCAGGCGGGGGGCACAGATACGCAGTATTTT	CASSLDQAGGTDTQYF
-	TRBV9	TRBJ2-3	-	TGTGCCAGCAGCTTGACTAATCCAGATACGCAGTATTTT	CASSLTNPDTQYF
-	TRBV30	TRBJ1-2	-	TGTGCCTGGAGCCGACAGGCAGGAGGCTACACCTTC	CAWSRQAGGYTF
-	TRBV27	TRBJ1-1	TRBD1	TGTGCCAGCAGCAATAATCCGGGACAGGGGTCCACTGAAGCTTTCTTT	CASSNNPGQGSTEAFF
-	TRBV29-1	TRBJ1-1	-	TGCAGCGTTGCCGGGGTGATGAACACTGAAGCTTTCTTT	CSVAGVMNTEAFF
-	TRBV28	TRBJ1-5	-	TGTGCCAGCAGTTTCCCCGGAGAGGGTCAGCCCCAGCATTTT	CASSFPGEGQPQHF
once	TRBV27	TRBJ2-7	-	TGTGCCAGCAGTTTCGGACAGACTTACGAGCAGTACTTC	CASSFGQTYEQYF
few	TRBV6-6	TRBJ2-7	TRBD1	TGTGCCAGCCTCGGGACAGGGGGCCTCGAGCAGTACTTC	CASLGTGGLEQYF
-	TRBV11-2	TRBJ1-2	TRBD1	TGTGCCAGCAGCCCGGAGCTGACAGGGAACTATGGCTACACCTTC	CASSPELTGNYGYTF
-	TRBV29-1	TRBJ2-3	-	TGCAGCGTTGACCCTCCCGGAGATACGCAGTATTTT	CSVDPPGDTQYF
-	TRBV11-2	TRBJ2-3	TRBD2	TGTGCCAGCAGCTTAGATCGTGGGATAGCGGGGGGGGACACAGATACGCAGTATTTT	CASSLDRGIAGGDTDTQYF
-	TRBV10-3	TRBJ2-1	TRBD1	TGTGCCATCAGTGCCGACAGGGATCACAATGAGCAGTTCTTC	CAISADRDHNEQFF
-	TRBV7-8	TRBJ1-5	-	TGTGCCAGCAGCCAGAATGGTCAGCCCCAGCATTTT	CASSQNGQPQHF
-	TRBV2	TRBJ1-2	TRBD1	TGTGCCAGCAGGATCGGGACAGGGAGTAGGGTGGGCGGCTACACCTTC	CASRIGTGSRVGGYTF
once	TRBV27	TRBJ2-7	TRBD1	TGTGCCAGCAGTTTCTTAGGACAGGGTAACCACGAGCAGTACTTC	CASSFLGQGNHEQYF
-	TRBV15	TRBJ2-3	TRBD2	TGTGCCACCAGTTGGGGGGGAAGCACAGATACGCAGTATTTT	CATSWGGSTDTQYF
-	TRBV19	TRBJ1-3	-	TGTGCCAGTAGGGGCGCCGCCTCTGGAAACACCATATATTTT	CASRGAASGNTIYF